This T cell receptor (beta chain) emerged from a study of shared clonotypes between healthy human individuals. Study outcomes and limitations: Non-shared clonotypes displayed generation probabilities falling below those of clonotypes present in all four donors. The study sampled only blood, and tissue repertoires likely differ.

Running of the assay took place at deep level. Profiled with immunoSEQ multiplex PCR; TCRdb holds only in-frame clones, not every one. The data show about 980,000 clones, over 60% seen once. Concerning this clone: Its antigen remains unknown.

A CD45RA-negative memory subset and a CD45RA+ naive subset were separated from the CD4+ cells. There are 16 residues in the CDR3. Germline loops: CDR1 SGHNT, CDR2 YYREEE (reference sequence). Deletions cut 0 bases from V and 4 bases from J, with 11 bases between. The sequence was collected from a young man in good health. The material sequenced was memory CD4+ T cells sorted from blood. As for subset: CD45RA-negative fraction. The chain combines TRBV5-4 with TRBJ1-6; D unclear. DNA for the CDR3: TGTGCCAGCAGCTTGGAAGAGGCGAGATATAATTCACCCCTCCACTTT. Protein: CASSLEEARYNSPLHF.